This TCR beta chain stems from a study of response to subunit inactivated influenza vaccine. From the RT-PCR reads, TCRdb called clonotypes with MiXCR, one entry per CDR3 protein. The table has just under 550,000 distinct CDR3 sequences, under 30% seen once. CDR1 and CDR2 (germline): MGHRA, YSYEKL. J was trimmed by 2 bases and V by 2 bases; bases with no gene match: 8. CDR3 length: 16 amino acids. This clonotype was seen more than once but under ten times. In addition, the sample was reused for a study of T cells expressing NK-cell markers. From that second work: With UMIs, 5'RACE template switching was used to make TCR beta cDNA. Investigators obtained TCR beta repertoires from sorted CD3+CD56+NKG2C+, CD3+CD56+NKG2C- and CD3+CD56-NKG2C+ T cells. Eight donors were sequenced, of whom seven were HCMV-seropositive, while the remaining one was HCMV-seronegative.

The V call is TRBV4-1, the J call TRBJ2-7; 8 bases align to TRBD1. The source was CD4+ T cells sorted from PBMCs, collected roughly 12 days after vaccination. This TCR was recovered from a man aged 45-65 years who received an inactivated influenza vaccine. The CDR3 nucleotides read TGCGCCAGCAGCCAAAGAGGGACAGGCGTTACCTACGAGCAGTACTTC. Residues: CASSQRGTGVTYEQYF.